This T cell receptor (beta chain) is from a study of patients and donors after allogeneic stem cell transplantation (dated by TCRdb to the early 2020s). The method behind the library was RT-PCR. The run used a NextSeq 550. TCRdb reran the public reads through fastp at Q25 and MiXCR, keeping productive beta chains. Rows matching on CDR3 protein sequence are summarized as one entry with the most common DNA and genes. This sample holds about 230,000 distinct CDR3 sequences; over 12% were observed only once. Jointly, the top ten make up roughly 12% of the sample. Worth noting for this clonotype: Which antigen it targets is not known. Base quality data are lacking; no much larger clone is found one base away.

The CDR3 goes from the cysteine to the phenylalanine over 15 residues. Kept here is only the CDR3 DNA, which spans 45 bases and is read in frame from base 1. Per the germline V gene (reference sequence), SGHKS is the CDR1 and YYEKEE is the CDR2. The V end gives up 0 bases and the J end 5 bases, leaving 7 bases in the junction not matched to a gene. This clonotype originated in a human donor who was either an allogeneic HSCT recipient or a stem cell or donor lymphocyte infusion donor (not recorded which). It is not recorded whose cells these are; they may come from a transplant donor. Sequencing was performed on blood, either unsorted or a sorted T cell fraction (not recorded which). The chain employs TRBV5-5 and TRBJ1-2, and 7 bases in between align with TRBD1. The nucleotides are TGTGCCAGCAGCTTGGATAACAGGGGATTTTATGGCTACACCTTC. It is translated as CASSLDNRGFYGYTF.